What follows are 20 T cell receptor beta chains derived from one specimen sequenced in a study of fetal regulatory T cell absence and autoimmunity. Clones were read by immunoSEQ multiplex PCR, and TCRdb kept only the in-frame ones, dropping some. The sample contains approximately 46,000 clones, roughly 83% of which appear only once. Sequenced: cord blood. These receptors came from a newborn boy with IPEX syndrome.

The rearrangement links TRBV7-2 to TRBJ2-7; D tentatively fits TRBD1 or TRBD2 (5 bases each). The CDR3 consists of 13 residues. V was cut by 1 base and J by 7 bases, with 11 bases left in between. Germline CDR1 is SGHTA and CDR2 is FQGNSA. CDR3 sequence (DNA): TGTGCCAGCAGCTTAGTAGGGACGGGAGAGCAGTACTTC. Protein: CASSLVGTGEQYF.

Here the CDR3 reads CASSGLAGGEQFF. CDR3 coding DNA: TGTGCCAGCAGTGGACTAGCGGGAGGTGAGCAGTTCTTC. The rearrangement links TRBV2 to TRBJ2-1; TRBD2 matches 13 bases. The CDR3 spans 13 residues. Germline lookup yields CDR1 SNHLY and CDR2 FYNNEI. V shed 4 bases and J 9 bases; nucleotides not matched to a gene: 0.

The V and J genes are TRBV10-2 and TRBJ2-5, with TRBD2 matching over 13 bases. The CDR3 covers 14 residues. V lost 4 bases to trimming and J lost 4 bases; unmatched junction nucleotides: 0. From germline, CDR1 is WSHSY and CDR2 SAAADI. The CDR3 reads CASSGTSGRETQYF. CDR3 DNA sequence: TGCGCCAGCAGTGGGACTAGCGGGAGAGAGACCCAGTACTTC.

CDR3 sequence: CASTDRPGLAGGEQFF. CDR3 nucleotide sequence: TGTGCCAGTACTGATCGTCCAGGACTAGCGGGGGGTGAGCAGTTCTTC. The V and J genes are TRBV19 and TRBJ2-1, with 14 bases lining up with TRBD2. The CDR3 is made up of 16 amino acids. Germline V CDR1 and CDR2: LNHDA, SQIVND (reference sequence). With 7 bases clipped from V and 9 bases from J, the junction kept 11 bases outside the gene matches.

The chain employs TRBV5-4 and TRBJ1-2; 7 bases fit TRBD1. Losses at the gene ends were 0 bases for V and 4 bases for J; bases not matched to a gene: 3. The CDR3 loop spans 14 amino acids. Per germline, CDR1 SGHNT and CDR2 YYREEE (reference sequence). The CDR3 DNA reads TGTGCCAGCAGCTTGGTAGGGGGCCTCTATGGCTACACCTTC. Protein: CASSLVGGLYGYTF. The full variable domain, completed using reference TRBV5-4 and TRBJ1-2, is ETGVTQSPTHLIKTRGQQVTLRCSSQSGHNTVSWYQQALGQGPQFIFQYYREEENGRGNFPPRFSGLQFPNYSSELNVNALELDDSALYLCASSLVGGLYGYTFGSGTRLTVV.

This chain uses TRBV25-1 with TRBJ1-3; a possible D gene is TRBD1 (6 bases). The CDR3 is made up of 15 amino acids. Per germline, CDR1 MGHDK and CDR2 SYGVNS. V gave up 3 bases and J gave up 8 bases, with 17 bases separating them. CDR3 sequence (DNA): TGTGCCAGCAGTGAGATGACAGGTAGAGCGGACACCATATATTTT. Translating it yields CASSEMTGRADTIYF.

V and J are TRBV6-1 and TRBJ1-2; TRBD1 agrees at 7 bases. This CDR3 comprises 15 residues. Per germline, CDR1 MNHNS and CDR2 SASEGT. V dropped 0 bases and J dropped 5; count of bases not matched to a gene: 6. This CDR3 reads CASSEASPGQYGYTF. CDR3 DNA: TGTGCCAGCAGTGAAGCTAGTCCGGGACAGTATGGCTACACCTTC.

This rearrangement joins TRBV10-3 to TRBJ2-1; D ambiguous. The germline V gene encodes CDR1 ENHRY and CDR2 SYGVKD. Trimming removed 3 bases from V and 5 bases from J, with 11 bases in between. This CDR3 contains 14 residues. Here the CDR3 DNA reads TGTGCCATCAGTGAAGGCGACCTCAACAATGAGCAGTTCTTC. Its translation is CAISEGDLNNEQFF.

CDR3 protein: CASSLGGPPNSPLHF. CDR3 DNA sequence: TGTGCCAGCAGTTTGGGGGGCCCACCTAATTCACCCCTCCACTTT. The chain carries TRBV6-6 and TRBJ1-6, with a possible D match to TRBD1 (6 bases). This CDR3 has 15 amino acids. CDR1 is MNHNY, CDR2 SVGAGI, per germline (reference sequence). Trimming took off 4 bases at V and 6 bases at J, with 13 bases between the two ends.

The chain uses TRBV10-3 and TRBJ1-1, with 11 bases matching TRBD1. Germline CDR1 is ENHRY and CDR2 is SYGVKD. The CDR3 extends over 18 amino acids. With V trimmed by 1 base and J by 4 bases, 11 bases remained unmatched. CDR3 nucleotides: TGTGCCATCAGTGAGTGGACCATTGGGACAGGGGGTTTCACTGAAGCTTTCTTT. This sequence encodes CAISEWTIGTGGFTEAFF.

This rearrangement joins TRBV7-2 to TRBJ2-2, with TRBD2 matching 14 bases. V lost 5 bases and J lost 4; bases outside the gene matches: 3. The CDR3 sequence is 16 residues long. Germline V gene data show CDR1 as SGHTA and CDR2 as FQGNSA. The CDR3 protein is CASSRTSGGLTGELFF. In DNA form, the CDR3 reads TGTGCCAGCAGCCGGACTAGCGGGGGGCTCACCGGGGAGCTGTTTTTT.

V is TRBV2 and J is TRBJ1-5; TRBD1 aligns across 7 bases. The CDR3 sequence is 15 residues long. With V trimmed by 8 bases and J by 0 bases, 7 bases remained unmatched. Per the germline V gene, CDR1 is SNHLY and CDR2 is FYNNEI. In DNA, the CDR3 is TGTGCCAGCTCGGGGACAGAATATAGCAATCAGCCCCAGCATTTT. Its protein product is CASSGTEYSNQPQHF.

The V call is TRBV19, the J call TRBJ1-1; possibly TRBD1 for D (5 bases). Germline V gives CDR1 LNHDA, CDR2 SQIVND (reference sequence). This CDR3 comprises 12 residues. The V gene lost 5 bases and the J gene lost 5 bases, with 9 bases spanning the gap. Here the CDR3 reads CASSAGLTEAFF. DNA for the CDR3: TGTGCCAGTAGTGCAGGGCTAACTGAAGCTTTCTTT.

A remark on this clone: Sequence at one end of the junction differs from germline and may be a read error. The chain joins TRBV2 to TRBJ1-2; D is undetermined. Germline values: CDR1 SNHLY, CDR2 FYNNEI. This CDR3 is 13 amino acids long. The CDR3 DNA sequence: TGTGCCAGCAGCGAAGCCGGTTTCTATGGCTACACCTTC. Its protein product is CASSEAGFYGYTF.

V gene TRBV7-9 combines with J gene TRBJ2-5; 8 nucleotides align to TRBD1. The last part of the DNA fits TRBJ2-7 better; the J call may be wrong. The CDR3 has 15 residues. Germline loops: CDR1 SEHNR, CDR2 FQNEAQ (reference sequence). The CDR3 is CASSLGDRGSYEQYF. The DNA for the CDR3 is TGTGCCAGCAGCTTAGGAGACAGGGGCTCCTACGAGCAGTACTTC.

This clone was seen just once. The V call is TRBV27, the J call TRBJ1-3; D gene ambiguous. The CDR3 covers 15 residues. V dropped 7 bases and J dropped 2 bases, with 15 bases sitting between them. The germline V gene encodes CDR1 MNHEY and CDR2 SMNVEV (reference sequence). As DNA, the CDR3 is TGTGCCAGCAAAATCGACCCGGGAGCTGGAAACACCATATATTTT. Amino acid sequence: CASKIDPGAGNTIYF.

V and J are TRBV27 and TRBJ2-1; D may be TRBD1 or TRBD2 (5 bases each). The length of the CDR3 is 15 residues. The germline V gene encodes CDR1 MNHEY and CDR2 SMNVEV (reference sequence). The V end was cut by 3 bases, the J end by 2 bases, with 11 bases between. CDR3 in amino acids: CASSLGLAPYNEQFF. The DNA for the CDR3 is TGTGCCAGCAGTTTGGGGCTAGCTCCCTACAATGAGCAGTTCTTC.

Here the CDR3 reads CASSDWTGVLHQPQHF. CDR3 nucleotides: TGTGCCAGCAGTGATTGGACAGGGGTCCTCCATCAGCCCCAGCATTTT. This rearrangement joins TRBV6-1 to TRBJ1-5; 9 bases line up with TRBD1. This CDR3 has 16 amino acids. Germline CDR1 reads MNHNS; CDR2 reads SASEGT. V lost 3 bases to trimming and J lost 5 bases; unmatched junction nucleotides: 8.

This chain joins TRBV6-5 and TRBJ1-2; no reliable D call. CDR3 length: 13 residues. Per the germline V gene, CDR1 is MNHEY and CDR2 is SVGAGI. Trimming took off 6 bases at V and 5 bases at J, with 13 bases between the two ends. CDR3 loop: CASSSGSLYGYTF. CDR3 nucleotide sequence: TGTGCCAGCAGCTCGGGATCGCTTTATGGCTACACCTTC.

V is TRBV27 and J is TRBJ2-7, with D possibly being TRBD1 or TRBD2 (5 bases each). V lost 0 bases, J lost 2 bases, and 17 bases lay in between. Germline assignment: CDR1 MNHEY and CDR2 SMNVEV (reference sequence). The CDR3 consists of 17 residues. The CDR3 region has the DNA TGTGCCAGCAGTTTATCCCCCCCGGGGCGCCTAACCTACGAGCAGTACTTC. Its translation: CASSLSPPGRLTYEQYF.